This T cell receptor (beta chain) was recorded in a study of sequential checkpoint blockade in melanoma. Looking at the study overall: Each arm's sequence ended with maintenance nivolumab.

The treatment is: randomized to nivolumab then ipilimumab (arm A) or the reverse (arm B). DNA-damaging chemotherapy had not been given to any patient beforehand. Live CD3+CD8+ CD19− CD56− cells were sorted from PBMCs. Some clones are missing from TCRdb's copy, which holds only in-frame ones; the method was immunoSEQ multiplex PCR. The sample lists approximately 6,000 clones, approximately 50% occurring once. The clonotype was recovered from a human donor with melanoma. The sample here was CD8+ T cells sorted from blood (inferred from file names), taken from a patient given nivolumab and ipilimumab in sequence.

CDR3 sequence reads: CASSYGGAREQYF. The CDR3 nucleotides read TGTGCCAGCAGTTACGGAGGGGCCCGCGAGCAGTACTTC. The chain is built from TRBV6-5 and TRBJ2-7; weak D call: TRBD2 (6 bases). CDR1 MNHEY and CDR2 SVGAGI come from the germline V gene. The CDR3 spans 13 residues. The V end was cut by 2 bases, the J end by 6 bases, with 11 bases between.